The entry below gives a single T cell receptor beta chain sequence along with its context. Using immunoSEQ multiplex PCR, the repertoire was profiled, and TCRdb retains in-frame clones only, with some absent. The profile shows 250,000 to 350,000 clones, more than 70% of them singletons. The data are from a study of blood T cell repertoires in COVID-19. Looking at the study overall: The origin of the acute and convalescent COVID-19 samples was the United States, Italy and Spain.

CDR1 and CDR2 (germline): MDHEN, SYDVKM. V gave up 6 bases and J gave up 1 base, with 21 bases separating them. The CDR3 has 17 amino acids. The chain couples TRBV28 to TRBJ1-1; a possible D gene is TRBD1 (5 bases). Material for sequencing was PBMCs or T cells enriched from blood (not recorded which). The TCR comes from a woman aged 55-75 years in a cohort exposed to, infected with or recovered from COVID-19 (not recorded which). The CDR3 protein is CASRPIGRKGANTEAFF. The CDR3 DNA sequence: TGTGCCAGCAGACCAATCGGGCGTAAAGGGGCGAACACTGAAGCTTTCTTT.